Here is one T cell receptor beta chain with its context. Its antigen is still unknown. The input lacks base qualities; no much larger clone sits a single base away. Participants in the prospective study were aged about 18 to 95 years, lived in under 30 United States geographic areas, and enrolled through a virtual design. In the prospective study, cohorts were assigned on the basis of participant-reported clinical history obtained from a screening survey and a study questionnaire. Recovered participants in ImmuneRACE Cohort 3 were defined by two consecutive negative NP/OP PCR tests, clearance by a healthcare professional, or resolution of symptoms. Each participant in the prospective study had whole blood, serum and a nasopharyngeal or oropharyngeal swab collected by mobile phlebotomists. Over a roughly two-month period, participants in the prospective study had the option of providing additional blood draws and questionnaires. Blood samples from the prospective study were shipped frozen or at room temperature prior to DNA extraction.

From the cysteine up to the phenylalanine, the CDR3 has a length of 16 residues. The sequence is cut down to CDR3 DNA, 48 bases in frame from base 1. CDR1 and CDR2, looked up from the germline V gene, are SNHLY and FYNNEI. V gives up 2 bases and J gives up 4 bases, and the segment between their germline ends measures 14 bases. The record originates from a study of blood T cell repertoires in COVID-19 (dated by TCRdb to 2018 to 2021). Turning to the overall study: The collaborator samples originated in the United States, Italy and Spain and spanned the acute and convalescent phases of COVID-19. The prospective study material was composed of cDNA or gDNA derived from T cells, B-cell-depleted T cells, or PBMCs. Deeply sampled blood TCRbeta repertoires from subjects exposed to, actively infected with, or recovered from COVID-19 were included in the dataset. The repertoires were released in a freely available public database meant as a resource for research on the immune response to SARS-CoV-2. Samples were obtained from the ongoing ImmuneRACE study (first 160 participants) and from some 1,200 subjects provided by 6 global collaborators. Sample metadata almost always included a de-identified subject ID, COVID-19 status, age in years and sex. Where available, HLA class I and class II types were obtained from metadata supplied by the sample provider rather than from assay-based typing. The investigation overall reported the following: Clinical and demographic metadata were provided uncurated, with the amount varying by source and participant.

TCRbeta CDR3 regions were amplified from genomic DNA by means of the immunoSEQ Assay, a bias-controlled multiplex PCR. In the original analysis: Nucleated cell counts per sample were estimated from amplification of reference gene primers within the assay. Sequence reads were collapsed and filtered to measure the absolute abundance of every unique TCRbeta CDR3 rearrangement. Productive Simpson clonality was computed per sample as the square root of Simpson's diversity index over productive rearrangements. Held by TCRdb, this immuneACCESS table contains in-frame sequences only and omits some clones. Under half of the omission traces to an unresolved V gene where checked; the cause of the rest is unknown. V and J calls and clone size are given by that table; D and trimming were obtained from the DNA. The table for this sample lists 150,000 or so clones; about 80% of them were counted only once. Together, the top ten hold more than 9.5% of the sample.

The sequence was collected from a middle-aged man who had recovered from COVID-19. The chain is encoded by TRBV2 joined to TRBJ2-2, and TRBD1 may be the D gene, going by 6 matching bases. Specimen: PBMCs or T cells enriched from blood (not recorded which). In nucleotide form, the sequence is TGTGCCAGCAGTGAAACTACAGGGTCGGTCACCGGGGAGCTGTTTTTT. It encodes CASSETTGSVTGELFF.